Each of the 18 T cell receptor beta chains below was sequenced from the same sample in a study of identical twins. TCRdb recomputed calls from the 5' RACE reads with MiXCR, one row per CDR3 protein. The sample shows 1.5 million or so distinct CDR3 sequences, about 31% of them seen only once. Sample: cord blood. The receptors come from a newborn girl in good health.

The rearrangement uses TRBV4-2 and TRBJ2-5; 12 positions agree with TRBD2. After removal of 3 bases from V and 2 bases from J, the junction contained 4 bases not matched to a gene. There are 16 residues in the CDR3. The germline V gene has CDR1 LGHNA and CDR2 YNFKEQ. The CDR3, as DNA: TGTGCCAGCAGCCACCCTAGCGGGGGGGCACAAGAGACCCAGTACTTC. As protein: CASSHPSGGAQETQYF.

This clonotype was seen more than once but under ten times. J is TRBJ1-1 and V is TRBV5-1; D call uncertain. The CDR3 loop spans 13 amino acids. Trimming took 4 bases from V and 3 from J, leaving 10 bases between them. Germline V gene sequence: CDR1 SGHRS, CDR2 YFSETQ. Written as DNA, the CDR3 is TGCGCCAGCAGCAGGACTGTTGACACTGAAGCTTTCTTT. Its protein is CASSRTVDTEAFF.

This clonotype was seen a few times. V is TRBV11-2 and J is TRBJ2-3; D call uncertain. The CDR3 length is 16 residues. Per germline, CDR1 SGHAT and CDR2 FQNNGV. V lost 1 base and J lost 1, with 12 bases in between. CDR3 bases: TGTGCCAGCAGCTTAGGGCCCTTTGGCGGCACAGATACGCAGTATTTT. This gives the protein CASSLGPFGGTDTQYF.

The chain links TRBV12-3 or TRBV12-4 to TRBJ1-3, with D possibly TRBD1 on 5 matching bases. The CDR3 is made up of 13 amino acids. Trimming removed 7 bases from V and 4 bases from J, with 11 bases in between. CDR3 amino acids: CASTSGPGNTIYF. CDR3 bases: TGTGCCAGCACCTCAGGGCCCGGAAACACCATATATTTT.

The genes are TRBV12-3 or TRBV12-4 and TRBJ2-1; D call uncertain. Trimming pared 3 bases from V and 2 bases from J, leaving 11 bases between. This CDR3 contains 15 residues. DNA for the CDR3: TGTGCCAGCAGTTTCACGGGCATCACCTACAATGAGCAGTTCTTC. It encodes CASSFTGITYNEQFF.

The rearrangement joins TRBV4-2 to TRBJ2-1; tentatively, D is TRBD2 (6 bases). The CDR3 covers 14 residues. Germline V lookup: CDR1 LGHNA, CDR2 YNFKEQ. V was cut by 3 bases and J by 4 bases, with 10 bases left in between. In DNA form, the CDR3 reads TGTGCCAGCAGCCACGGGGAGGAGTACAATGAGCAGTTCTTC. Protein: CASSHGEEYNEQFF.

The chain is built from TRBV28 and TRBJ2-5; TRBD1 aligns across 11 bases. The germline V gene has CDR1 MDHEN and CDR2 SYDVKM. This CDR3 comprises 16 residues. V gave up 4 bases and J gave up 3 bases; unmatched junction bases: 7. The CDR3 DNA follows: TGTGCCAGCAGTTCTTTCGGGACAGGGGGTAAAGAGACCCAGTACTTC. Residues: CASSSFGTGGKETQYF.

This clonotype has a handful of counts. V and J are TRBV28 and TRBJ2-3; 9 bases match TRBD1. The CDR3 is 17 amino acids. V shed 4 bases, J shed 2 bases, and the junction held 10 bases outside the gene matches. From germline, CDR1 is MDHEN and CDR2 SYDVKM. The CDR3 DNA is TGTGCCAGCAGTTATTTACCGGACAGGGGTTACACAGATACGCAGTATTTT. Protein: CASSYLPDRGYTDTQYF.

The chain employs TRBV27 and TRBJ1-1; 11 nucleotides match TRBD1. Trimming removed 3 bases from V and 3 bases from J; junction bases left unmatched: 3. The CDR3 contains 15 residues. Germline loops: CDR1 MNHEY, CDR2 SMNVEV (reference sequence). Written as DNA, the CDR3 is TGTGCCAGCAGTTTGGGACAGGGGGGGTACACTGAAGCTTTCTTT. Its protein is CASSLGQGGYTEAFF.

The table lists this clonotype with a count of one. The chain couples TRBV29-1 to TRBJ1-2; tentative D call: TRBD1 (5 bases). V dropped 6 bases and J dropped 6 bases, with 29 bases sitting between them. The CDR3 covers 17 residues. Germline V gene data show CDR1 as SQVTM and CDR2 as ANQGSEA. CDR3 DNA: TGCAGCGTCCGAGGGTCCACGGGGACCGCTTCTGACAATGGCTACACCTTC. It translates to CSVRGSTGTASDNGYTF.

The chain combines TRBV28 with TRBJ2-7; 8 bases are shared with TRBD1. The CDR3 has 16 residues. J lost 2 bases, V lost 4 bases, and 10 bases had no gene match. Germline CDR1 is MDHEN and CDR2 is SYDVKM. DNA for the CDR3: TGTGCCAGCAGTTATGCGGCCGGGACAGGTCCCTACGAGCAGTACTTC. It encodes CASSYAAGTGPYEQYF. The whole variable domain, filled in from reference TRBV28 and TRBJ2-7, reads DVKVTQSSRYLVKRTGEKVFLECVQDMDHENMFWYRQDPGLGLRLIYFSYDVKMKEKGDIPEGYSVSREKKERFSLILESASTNQTSMYLCASSYAAGTGPYEQYFGPGTRLTVT.

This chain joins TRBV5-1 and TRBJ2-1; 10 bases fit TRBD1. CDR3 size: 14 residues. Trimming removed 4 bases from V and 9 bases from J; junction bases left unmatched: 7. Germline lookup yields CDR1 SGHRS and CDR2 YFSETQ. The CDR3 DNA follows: TGCGCCAGCAGCATTCCGGGACAGGGGTTTGAGCAGTTCTTC. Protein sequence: CASSIPGQGFEQFF. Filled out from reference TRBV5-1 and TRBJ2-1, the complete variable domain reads KAGVTQTPRYLIKTRGQQVTLSCSPISGHRSVSWYQQTPGQGLQFLFEYFSETQRNKGNFPGRFSGRQFSNSRSEMNVSTLELGDSALYLCASSIPGQGFEQFFGPGTRLTVL.

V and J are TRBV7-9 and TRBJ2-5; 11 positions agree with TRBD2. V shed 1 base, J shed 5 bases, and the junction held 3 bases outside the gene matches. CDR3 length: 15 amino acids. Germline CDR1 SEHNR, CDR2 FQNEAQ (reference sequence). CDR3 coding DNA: TGTGCCAGCAGCTTAGGCCGGACTAGCGGGGAGACCCAGTACTTC. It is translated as CASSLGRTSGETQYF.

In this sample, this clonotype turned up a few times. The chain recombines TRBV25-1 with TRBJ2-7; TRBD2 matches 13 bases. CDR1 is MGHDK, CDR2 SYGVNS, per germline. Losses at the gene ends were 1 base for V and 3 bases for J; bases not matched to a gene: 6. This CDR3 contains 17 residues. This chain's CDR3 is CASSESWTSGGHYEQYF. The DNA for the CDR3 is TGTGCCAGCAGTGAATCTTGGACTAGCGGGGGTCACTACGAGCAGTACTTC.

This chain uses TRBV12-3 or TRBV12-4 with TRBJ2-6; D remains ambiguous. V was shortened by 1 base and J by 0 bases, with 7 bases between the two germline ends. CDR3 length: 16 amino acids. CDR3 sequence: CASSLGTLSGANVLTF. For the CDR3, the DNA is TGTGCCAGCAGTTTAGGCACCCTCTCTGGGGCCAACGTCCTGACTTTC.

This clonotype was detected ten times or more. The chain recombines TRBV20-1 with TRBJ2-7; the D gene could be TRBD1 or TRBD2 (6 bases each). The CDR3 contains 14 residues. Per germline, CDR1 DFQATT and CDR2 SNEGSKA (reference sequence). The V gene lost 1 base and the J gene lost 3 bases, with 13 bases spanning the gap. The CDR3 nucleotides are TGCAGTGCTAGAGGACTAGGGGGAAGCTACGAGCAGTACTTC. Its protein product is CSARGLGGSYEQYF.

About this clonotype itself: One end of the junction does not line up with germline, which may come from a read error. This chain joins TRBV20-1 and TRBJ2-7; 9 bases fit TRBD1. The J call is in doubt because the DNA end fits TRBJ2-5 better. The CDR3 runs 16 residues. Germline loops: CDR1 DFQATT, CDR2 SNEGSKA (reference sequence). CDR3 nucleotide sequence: TGCAGTGCCGCCATGGGGACAGGGCCTCTGCAAGGGACCCAGTACTTC. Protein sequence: CSAAMGTGPLQGTQYF.

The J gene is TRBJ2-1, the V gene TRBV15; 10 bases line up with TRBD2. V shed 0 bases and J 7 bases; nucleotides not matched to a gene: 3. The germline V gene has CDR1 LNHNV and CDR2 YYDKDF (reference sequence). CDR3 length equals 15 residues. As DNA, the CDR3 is TGTGCCACCAGCAGAGACCTAGCGGGAGTGAATGAGCAGTTCTTC. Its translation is CATSRDLAGVNEQFF.